Listed below are T cell receptor beta chains from one sample, sequenced in a study of cytomegalovirus exposure and HLA in healthy donors. Sequenced by immunoSEQ multiplex PCR; TCRdb stores in-frame clones only, minus some. The sample has 60,000 or so clones; about 90% are singletons. Sequenced: PBMCs. The receptors were gathered from a man aged 25-45 years in good health and CMV-seropositive. Each CDR3 is given with its conserved first and last residue.

TRBJ2-2 TRBV9 CASSPRAGATGELFF
TRBJ2-4 TRBV10-2 CATATSGTNIQYF
TRBJ2-1 TRBV5-1 CASSLQENEQFF
TRBJ1-2 TRBV27 CASSPRTGVGYGYTF
TRBJ1-2 TRBV30 CAWSRDREGGYTF
TRBJ2-1 TRBV5-6 CASSFGGIDEQFF
TRBJ2-1 TRBV7-9 CASSLGAGYNEQFF
TRBJ1-1 TRBV11-3 CASSLVARLNTEAFF
TRBJ2-3 TRBV5-4 CASSLAGDGDTQYF
TRBJ2-3 TRBV6-6 CASSYMGATDTQYF
TRBJ2-7 TRBV6-1 CASSEVRVVQYF
TRBJ2-7 TRBV6-1 CASSEFQGALGWQYF
TRBJ2-7 TRBV6-1 CASSAGTVHEQYF
TRBJ2-2 TRBV1 CTSSHRGPGLVTGELFF
TRBJ1-5 TRBV15 CATSRDTGRVGNQPQHF
TRBJ1-6 TRBV4-1 CASSAQQGMDSPLHF
TRBJ1-2 TRBV2 CASLSSNYGYTF
TRBJ1-1 TRBV19 CASSITGTGTAEAFF
TRBJ1-5 TRBV6-1 CASSEKLQPQHF
TRBJ2-2 TRBV27 CASSSGLAGGTGELFF
TRBJ2-1 TRBV29-1 CSVVRENNEQFF
TRBJ1-5 TRBV6-6 CASSYPTGSNQPQHF
TRBJ2-5 TRBV7-3 CASSSNGVAGGQETQYF
TRBJ2-1 TRBV19 CASSMGGSSYNEQFF
TRBJ2-5 TRBV5-8 CASSLLGVRETQYF
TRBJ2-3 TRBV11-1 CASSLRTGNQDTQYF
TRBJ2-3 TRBV5-4 CASSFDRFTDTQYF
TRBJ1-5 TRBV28 CASSLGQGTNQPQHF
TRBJ2-5 TRBV5-1 CASSLVADPQETQYF
TRBJ2-7 TRBV28 CASSSGLAGAREQYF
TRBJ1-4 TRBV4-2 CASSQGPRASEKLFF
TRBJ1-5 TRBV6-1 CAISMQNNQPQHF
TRBJ1-5 TRBV30 CAWSAGTGHNQPQHF
TRBJ1-5 TRBV27 CASSPDRTLDQPQHF
TRBJ1-1 TRBV10-3 CAISQGTEAFF
TRBJ1-1 TRBV7-9 CASSKELNTEAFF
TRBJ1-2 TRBV6-1 CASSGQGVLGYTF
TRBJ2-7 TRBV7-9 CASSARRLAASDEQYF
TRBJ2-7 TRBV11-2 CASSFRGVGYEQYF
TRBJ1-1 TRBV11-2 CASSGIGAGRRGTEAFF
TRBJ1-5 TRBV6-1 CASSPTGGFQPQHF
- TRBV7-6 CASSLEGSGHYEQYF
TRBJ2-2 TRBV7-3 CASSTGTVGELFF
TRBJ2-2 TRBV19 CASSIEQGTITGELFF
TRBJ1-1 TRBV5-4 CASSLTGQGTEAFF
TRBJ1-2 TRBV28 CASSGRQGAVYGYTF
TRBJ1-1 TRBV27 CASSLVENTEAFF
TRBJ2-3 TRBV5-8 CASSLGTGARQDTQYF
TRBJ1-5 TRBV5-6 CASSLGRQGFQPQHF
TRBJ2-5 TRBV7-8 CASSLRRELSLETQYF
TRBJ2-1 TRBV11-2 CASSPRGLAGNNEQFF
TRBJ2-1 TRBV7-9 CASSLSGTVRNNEQFF
TRBJ1-2 TRBV27 CASSLFPTGGYTF